Shown below are 21 T cell receptor beta chains from a single sample sequenced in a study of blood T cell repertoires in COVID-19. Some clones are missing from TCRdb's copy, which holds only in-frame ones; the method was immunoSEQ multiplex PCR. The sample includes about 480,000 clones, roughly 87% seen only once; the top ten take almost 2%. Sample: PBMCs or T cells enriched from blood (not recorded which). The receptors were sampled from a woman aged 18-29 years with acute COVID-19.

The chain links TRBV9 to TRBJ2-2; 8 positions match TRBD2. The CDR3 covers 16 residues. Germline loops: CDR1 SGDLS, CDR2 YYNGEE. The junction had 12 bases not matched to a gene; V was cut back by 5 bases and J by 6 bases. This chain's CDR3 is CASSRGGQGGAGELFF. The CDR3 DNA is TGTGCCAGCAGTCGCGGGGGGCAGGGAGGAGCCGGGGAGCTGTTTTTT.

The gene calls are TRBV18 and TRBJ2-7; maybe TRBD1 (9 bases). V gave up 2 bases and J gave up 3 bases, with 20 bases separating them. The CDR3 is 17 residues long. Germline V gene lookup returns CDR1 KGHSH and CDR2 LQKENI. As DNA, the CDR3 is TGTGCCAGCTCACCAACGGGAGGGACAGGGCGAAGCTACGAGCAGTACTTC. It codes for CASSPTGGTGRSYEQYF. Full variable domain (remainder filled in from reference TRBV18 and TRBJ2-7): NAGVMQNPRHLVRRRGQEARLRCSPMKGHSHVYWYRQLPEEGLKFMVYLQKENIIDESGMPKERFSAEFPKEGPSILRIQQVVRGDSAAYFCASSPTGGTGRSYEQYFGPGTRLTVT.

The chain links TRBV5-1 to TRBJ2-3; 8 positions match TRBD2. The CDR3 runs 14 residues. CDR1 and CDR2 (germline): SGHRS, YFSETQ. The junction had 5 bases not matched to a gene; V was cut back by 5 bases and J by 3 bases. In DNA form, the CDR3 reads TGCGCCAGCAGTCGAGCGGGGGTGACAGATACGCAGTATTTT. Its protein is CASSRAGVTDTQYF. The variable domain in full, completed from reference TRBV5-1 and TRBJ2-3, reads KAGVTQTPRYLIKTRGQQVTLSCSPISGHRSVSWYQQTPGQGLQFLFEYFSETQRNKGNFPGRFSGRQFSNSRSEMNVSTLELGDSALYLCASSRAGVTDTQYFGPGTRLTVL.

This clone was detected only once. This chain links TRBV27 with TRBJ2-7; 10 bases agree with TRBD2. The germline V gene has CDR1 MNHEY and CDR2 SMNVEV (reference sequence). CDR3 length: 14 amino acids. After removal of 8 bases from V and 3 bases from J, the junction contained 7 bases not matched to a gene. The CDR3 nucleotides are TGTGCCAGCGGGGAAGGACTAGCGGACTACGAGCAGTACTTC. This sequence encodes CASGEGLADYEQYF.

This chain uses TRBV28 with TRBJ1-6, with TRBD1 as a possible D gene (6 bases). The CDR3 extends over 14 amino acids. In germline, CDR1 is MDHEN, CDR2 SYDVKM. Trimming cost V 4 bases and J 8 bases, with 12 bases left between them. CDR3 amino acids: CASSSGTLDSPLHF. The CDR3 region has the DNA TGTGCCAGCAGTTCCGGGACACTCGATTCACCCCTCCACTTT.

The genes are TRBV5-5 and TRBJ2-1; D gene uncertain. CDR3 length equals 14 residues. CDR1 SGHKS and CDR2 YYEKEE come from the germline V gene (reference sequence). Trimming stripped 0 bases from V and 2 bases from J, with 6 bases between. The CDR3 region has the DNA TGTGCCAGCAGCTTGGATTTAGCCTACAATGAGCAGTTCTTC. It encodes CASSLDLAYNEQFF.

The chain recombines TRBV19 with TRBJ2-7; maybe TRBD1 (5 bases). The CDR3 totals 13 residues. Looked up from germline, CDR1 is LNHDA and CDR2 is SQIVND (reference sequence). Trimming took off 3 bases at V and 3 bases at J, with 9 bases between the two ends. CDR3 region: CASSIDRSYEQYF. The DNA for the CDR3 is TGTGCCAGTAGTATCGACAGAAGCTACGAGCAGTACTTC.

The chain combines TRBV28 with TRBJ2-5; D perhaps matches TRBD2 (5 bases). CDR1 MDHEN and CDR2 SYDVKM come from the germline V gene. The CDR3 spans 16 residues. Trimming removed 5 bases at V and 4 bases at J, with 20 bases between. Here the CDR3 DNA reads TGTGCCAGCAGTGGCATCGGGAATCGGGGAAGAGAGACCCAGTACTTC. Translation: CASSGIGNRGRETQYF.

This chain connects TRBV9 to TRBJ1-2, with TRBD1 matching 10 bases. Trimming took 2 bases from V and 4 from J; bases not matched to a gene: 5. The CDR3 is made up of 15 amino acids. The V gene's germline CDR1 is SGDLS and CDR2 YYNGEE. The CDR3 region is CASSVETGGLYGYTF. In DNA form, the CDR3 reads TGTGCCAGCAGCGTCGAGACAGGGGGCCTCTATGGCTACACCTTC.

This chain links TRBV10-2 with TRBJ1-2; the match to TRBD1 covers 8 bases. Germline V gene data show CDR1 as WSHSY and CDR2 as SAAADI. The CDR3 consists of 13 residues. The trim removed 5 bases at V and 8 bases at J, leaving 7 bases unmatched. CDR3 DNA sequence: TGCGCCAGCAGTCCCGGACAGGGACCAGGCTACACCTTC. Amino acid sequence: CASSPGQGPGYTF.

This chain connects TRBV2 to TRBJ1-5; perhaps TRBD1 as D (5 bases). The CDR3 runs 15 residues. V was trimmed by 2 bases and J by 1 base, leaving 9 bases between them. CDR1 is SNHLY and CDR2 is FYNNEI in the germline V gene. The CDR3 bases are TGTGCCAGCAGTGAACAGGGCGTAAGCAATCAGCCCCAGCATTTT. It is translated as CASSEQGVSNQPQHF.

The rearrangement joins TRBV5-1 to TRBJ2-7, with TRBD1 identical over 7 bases. The CDR3 runs 14 residues. Germline loops: CDR1 SGHRS, CDR2 YFSETQ. Trimming cost V 4 bases and J 3 bases; bases outside gene matches: 7. The CDR3 region is CASSADRADYEQYF. Written as DNA, the CDR3 is TGCGCCAGCAGCGCAGACAGGGCGGACTACGAGCAGTACTTC.

The CDR3 coding sequence is TGCGCCAGCAGCCAAGTCACTAGCGGGGGATTGGCCGGGGAGCTGTTTTTT. Amino acids: CASSQVTSGGLAGELFF. The chain uses TRBV4-1 and TRBJ2-2, with 11 bases identical to TRBD2. V was clipped by 1 base and J by 6 bases; unmatched bases: 7. Per the germline V gene, CDR1 is MGHRA and CDR2 is YSYEKL. The CDR3 sequence is 17 residues long.

The gene calls are TRBV14 and TRBJ2-1; D unclear. The CDR3 runs to 13 residues. Trimming took off 0 bases at V and 9 bases at J, with 9 bases between the two ends. Germline CDR1 reads SGHDN; CDR2 reads FVKESK. CDR3: CASSQDLVSEQFF. CDR3 DNA sequence: TGTGCCAGCAGCCAAGATCTTGTGAGTGAGCAGTTCTTC.

This chain joins TRBV7-2 and TRBJ1-3, with D unresolved. The germline V and J ends were trimmed by 1 base and 0 bases, with 7 bases remaining between them. The CDR3 loop spans 15 amino acids. Per the germline V gene, CDR1 is SGHTA and CDR2 is FQGNSA. The CDR3 DNA reads TGTGCCAGCAGCTTAGGGCCGCTCTCTGGAAACACCATATATTTT. This sequence encodes CASSLGPLSGNTIYF. Full variable domain (rest looked up from reference TRBV7-2 and TRBJ1-3): GAGVSQSPSNKVTEKGKDVELRCDPISGHTALYWYRQSLGQGLEFLIYFQGNSAPDKSGLPSDRFSAERTGGSVSTLTIQRTQQEDSAVYLCASSLGPLSGNTIYFGEGSWLTVV.

Here the CDR3 reads CASSQRGTTYEQYF. CDR3 in DNA: TGCGCCAGCAGCCAACGGGGAACCACCTACGAGCAGTACTTC. The gene calls are TRBV4-3 and TRBJ2-7; TRBD2 might be the D (5 bases). Germline CDR1 and CDR2: LGHNA and YSLEER. This CDR3 region has 14 residues. V was cut by 2 bases and J by 2 bases, with 10 bases left in between.

This clone came up many times. The chain links TRBV19 to TRBJ2-7, with 10 bases that match TRBD1. Germline CDR1 reads LNHDA; CDR2 reads SQIVND (reference sequence). The CDR3 totals 15 residues. The V gene end was trimmed by 4 bases and the J gene end by 5 bases; junction bases not matched to a gene: 8. The CDR3 sequence is CASSTQTGGRDEQYF. The CDR3 DNA follows: TGTGCCAGTAGTACCCAGACAGGGGGCCGTGACGAGCAGTACTTC.

The CDR3 is CASSTGNGEKLFF. The DNA for the CDR3 is TGTGCCAGCAGCACCGGGAACGGTGAAAAACTGTTTTTT. The chain joins TRBV12-3 or TRBV12-4 to TRBJ1-4; no clear D gene. The CDR3 contains 13 residues. Trimming removed 6 bases from V and 7 bases from J, with 12 bases in between.

This clone was counted a single time. The chain recombines TRBV11-3 with TRBJ1-1; unclear D gene. Trimming shortened V by 2 bases and J by 0 bases, and 4 bases separated the two germline ends. The V gene's germline CDR1 is SGHNT and CDR2 YENEEA. The CDR3 has 13 amino acids. The CDR3 region has the DNA TGTGCCAGCAGCTTACAGTTGAACACTGAAGCTTTCTTT. Protein product: CASSLQLNTEAFF.

This chain uses TRBV5-1 with TRBJ2-6; unclear D gene. The CDR3 is made up of 15 amino acids. Germline CDR1 SGHRS, CDR2 YFSETQ. Trimming took 5 bases from V and 0 from J, leaving 9 bases between them. CDR3 coding DNA: TGCGCCAGCAGACCGGTGCCCTCTGGGGCCAACGTCCTGACTTTC. It codes for CASRPVPSGANVLTF.

The V call is TRBV5-6, the J call TRBJ2-7; perhaps TRBD2 as D (5 bases). Germline CDR1 reads SGHDT; CDR2 reads YYEEEE. There are 11 residues in the CDR3. Trimming stripped 3 bases from V and 7 bases from J, with 8 bases between. The CDR3, as DNA: TGTGCCAGCAGCTCTACGGGAGAGCAGTACTTC. This gives the protein CASSSTGEQYF.